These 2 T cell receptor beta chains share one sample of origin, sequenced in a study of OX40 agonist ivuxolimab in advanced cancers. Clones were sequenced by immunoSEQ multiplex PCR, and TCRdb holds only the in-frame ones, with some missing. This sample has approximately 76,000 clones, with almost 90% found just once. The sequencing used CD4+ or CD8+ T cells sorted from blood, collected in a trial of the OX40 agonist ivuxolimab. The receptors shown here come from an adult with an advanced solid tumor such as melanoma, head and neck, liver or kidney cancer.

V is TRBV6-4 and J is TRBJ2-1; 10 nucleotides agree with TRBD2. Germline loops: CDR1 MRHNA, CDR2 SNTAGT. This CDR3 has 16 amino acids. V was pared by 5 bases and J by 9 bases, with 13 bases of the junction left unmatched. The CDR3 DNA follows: TGTGCCAGCAGTTACAGGACTAGCGGACCTCACGCTGAGCAGTTCTTC. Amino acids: CASSYRTSGPHAEQFF.

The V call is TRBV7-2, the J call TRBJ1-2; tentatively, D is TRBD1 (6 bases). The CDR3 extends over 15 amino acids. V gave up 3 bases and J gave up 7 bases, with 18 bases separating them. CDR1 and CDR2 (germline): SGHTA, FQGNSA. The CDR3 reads CASSLSQGEGGGYTF. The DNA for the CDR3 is TGTGCCAGCAGCTTGTCACAAGGGGAAGGGGGTGGCTACACCTTC. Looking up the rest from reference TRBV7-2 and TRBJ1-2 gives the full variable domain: GAGVSQSPSNKVTEKGKDVELRCDPISGHTALYWYRQSLGQGLEFLIYFQGNSAPDKSGLPSDRFSAERTGGSVSTLTIQRTQQEDSAVYLCASSLSQGEGGGYTFGSGTRLTVV.